This T cell receptor beta chain was observed in a study of CD8 T cells in ankylosing spondylitis. Each CDR3 protein gets one entry after TCRdb re-called the 5' RACE reads with MiXCR. The sample includes roughly 250,000 distinct CDR3 sequences, roughly 8.6% of them seen just once. The ends were cut back, 4 bases at V and 0 bases at J, with 10 bases in the middle. CDR3 length equals 15 residues. The rearrangement uses TRBV12-3 or TRBV12-4 and TRBJ2-4, with a possible D match to TRBD1 (6 bases). The receptor's source is a male donor with ankylosing spondylitis or in good health (not recorded which). What was sequenced was blood, either unsorted or a sorted T cell fraction (not recorded which). DNA of the CDR3: TGTGCCAGCAGTTCAGGACAGCTAGCCAAAAACATTCAGTACTTC. Encoded protein: CASSSGQLAKNIQYF.